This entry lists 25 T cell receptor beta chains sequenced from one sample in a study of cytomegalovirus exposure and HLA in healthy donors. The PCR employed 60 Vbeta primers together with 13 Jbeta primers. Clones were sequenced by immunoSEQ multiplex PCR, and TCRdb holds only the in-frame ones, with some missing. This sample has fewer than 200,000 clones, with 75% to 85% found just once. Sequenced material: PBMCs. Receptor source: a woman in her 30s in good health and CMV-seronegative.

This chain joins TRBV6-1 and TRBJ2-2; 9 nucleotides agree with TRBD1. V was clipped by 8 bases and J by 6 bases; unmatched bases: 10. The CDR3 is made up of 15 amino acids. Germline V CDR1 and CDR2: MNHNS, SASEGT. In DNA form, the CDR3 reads TGTGCCAGCTTCCGGGACAGGGTATACGCCGGGGAGCTGTTTTTT. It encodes CASFRDRVYAGELFF.

The chain's CDR3 is CASRPGTGASQETQYF. The CDR3 coding sequence is TGTGCCAGCAGGCCCGGGACAGGGGCGAGCCAAGAGACCCAGTACTTC. This chain links TRBV5-8 with TRBJ2-5; 10 bases are shared with TRBD1. Per germline, CDR1 SGHTS and CDR2 YDEGEE. The V gene end was trimmed by 5 bases and the J gene end by 1 base; junction bases not matched to a gene: 8. The CDR3 contains 16 residues. Looking up the rest from reference TRBV5-8 and TRBJ2-5 gives the full variable domain: EAGVTQSPTHLIKTRGQQATLRCSPISGHTSVYWYQQALGLGLQFLLWYDEGEERNRGNFPPRFSGRQFPNYSSELNVNALELEDSALYLCASRPGTGASQETQYFGPGTRLLVL.

The CDR3 DNA is TGTGCCAGCCAGTGGAATAGCGGAGCCTACGAGCAGTACTTC. Amino acid sequence: CASQWNSGAYEQYF. The chain carries TRBV28 and TRBJ2-7; D perhaps matches TRBD2 (6 bases). CDR1 and CDR2 (germline): MDHEN, SYDVKM. Between the trimmed V and J ends, which lost 8 bases and 2 bases, there was a span of 16 bases. This CDR3 has 14 amino acids.

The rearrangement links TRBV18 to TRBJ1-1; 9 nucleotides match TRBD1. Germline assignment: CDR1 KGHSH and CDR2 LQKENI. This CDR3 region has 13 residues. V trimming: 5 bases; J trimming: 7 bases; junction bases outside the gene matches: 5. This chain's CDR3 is CASSSTGGGEAFF. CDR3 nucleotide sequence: TGTGCCAGCTCATCGACAGGGGGGGGTGAAGCTTTCTTT.

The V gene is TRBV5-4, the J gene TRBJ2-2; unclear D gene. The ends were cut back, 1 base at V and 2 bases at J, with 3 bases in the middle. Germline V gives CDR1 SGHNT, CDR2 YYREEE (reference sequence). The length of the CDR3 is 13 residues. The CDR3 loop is CASSLYNTGELFF. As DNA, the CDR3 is TGTGCCAGCAGCTTGTATAACACCGGGGAGCTGTTTTTT. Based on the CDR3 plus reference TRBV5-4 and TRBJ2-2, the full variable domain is ETGVTQSPTHLIKTRGQQVTLRCSSQSGHNTVSWYQQALGQGPQFIFQYYREEENGRGNFPPRFSGLQFPNYSSELNVNALELDDSALYLCASSLYNTGELFFGEGSRLTVL.

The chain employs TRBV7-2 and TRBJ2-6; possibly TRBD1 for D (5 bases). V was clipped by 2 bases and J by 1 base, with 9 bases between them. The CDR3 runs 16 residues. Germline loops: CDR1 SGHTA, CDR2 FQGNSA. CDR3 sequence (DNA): TGTGCCAGCAGCTTACCCACAGGTTCTGGGGCCAACGTCCTGACTTTC. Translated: CASSLPTGSGANVLTF.

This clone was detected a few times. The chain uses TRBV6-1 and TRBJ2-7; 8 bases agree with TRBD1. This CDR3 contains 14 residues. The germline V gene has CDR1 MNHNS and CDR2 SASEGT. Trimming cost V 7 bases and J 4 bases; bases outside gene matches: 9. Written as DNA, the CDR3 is TGTGCCAGCAACCCGACAGGGGTGGGTTACGAGCAGTACTTC. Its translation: CASNPTGVGYEQYF.

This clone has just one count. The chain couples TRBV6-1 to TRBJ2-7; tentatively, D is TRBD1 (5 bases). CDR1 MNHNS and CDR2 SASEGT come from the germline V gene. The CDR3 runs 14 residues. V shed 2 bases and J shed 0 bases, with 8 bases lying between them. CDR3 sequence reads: CASSERGFSYEQYF. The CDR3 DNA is TGTGCCAGCAGTGAAAGGGGCTTCTCCTACGAGCAGTACTTC.

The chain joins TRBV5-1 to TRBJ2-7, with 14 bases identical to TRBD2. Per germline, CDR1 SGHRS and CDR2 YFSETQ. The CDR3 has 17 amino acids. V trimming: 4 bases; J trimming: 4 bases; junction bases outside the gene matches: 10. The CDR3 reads CASSATGTSGRQYEQYF. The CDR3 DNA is TGCGCCAGCAGCGCTACCGGGACTAGCGGGAGACAGTACGAGCAGTACTTC.

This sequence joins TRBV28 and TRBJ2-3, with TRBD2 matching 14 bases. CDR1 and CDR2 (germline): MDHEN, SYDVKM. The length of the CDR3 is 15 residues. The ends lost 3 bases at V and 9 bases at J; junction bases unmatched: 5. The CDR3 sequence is CASSFGGTSGGTQYF. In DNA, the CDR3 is TGTGCCAGCAGTTTTGGCGGGACTAGCGGGGGAACGCAGTATTTT.

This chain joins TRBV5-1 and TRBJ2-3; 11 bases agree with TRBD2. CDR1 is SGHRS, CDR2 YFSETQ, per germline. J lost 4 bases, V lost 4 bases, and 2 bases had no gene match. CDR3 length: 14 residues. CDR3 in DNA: TGCGCCAGCAGCATGGGACTAGCGGCAGATACGCAGTATTTT. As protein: CASSMGLAADTQYF.

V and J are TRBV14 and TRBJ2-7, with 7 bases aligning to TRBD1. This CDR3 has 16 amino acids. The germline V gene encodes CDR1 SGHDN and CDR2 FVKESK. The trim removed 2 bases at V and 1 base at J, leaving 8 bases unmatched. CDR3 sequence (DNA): TGTGCCAGCAGCCAAAATCGATCGACAGGGTCCTACGAGCAGTACTTC. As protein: CASSQNRSTGSYEQYF.

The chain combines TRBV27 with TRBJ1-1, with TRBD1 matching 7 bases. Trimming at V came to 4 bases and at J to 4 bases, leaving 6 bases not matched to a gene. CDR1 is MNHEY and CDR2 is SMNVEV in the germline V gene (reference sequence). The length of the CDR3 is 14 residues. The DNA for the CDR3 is TGTGCCAGCAGTTCAACAGGGGTTGTCACTGAAGCTTTCTTT. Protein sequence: CASSSTGVVTEAFF.

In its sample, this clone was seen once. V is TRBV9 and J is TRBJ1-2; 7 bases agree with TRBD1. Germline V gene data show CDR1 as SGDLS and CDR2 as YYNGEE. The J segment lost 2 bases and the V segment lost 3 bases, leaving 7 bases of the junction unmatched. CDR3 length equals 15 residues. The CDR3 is CASSDPKTGNYGYTF. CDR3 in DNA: TGTGCCAGCAGCGACCCGAAGACAGGGAACTATGGCTACACCTTC.

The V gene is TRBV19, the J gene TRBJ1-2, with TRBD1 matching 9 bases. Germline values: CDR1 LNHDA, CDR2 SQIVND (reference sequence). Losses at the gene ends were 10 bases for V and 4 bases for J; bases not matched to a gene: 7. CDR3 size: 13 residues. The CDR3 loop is CATRDREVYGYTF. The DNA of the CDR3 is TGTGCCACCAGGGACAGGGAAGTCTATGGCTACACCTTC.

This chain's CDR3 is CAISASPGGALYEQYF. The CDR3 nucleotides read TGTGCCATCAGTGCCTCTCCGGGCGGGGCTCTCTACGAGCAGTACTTC. V gene TRBV10-3 combines with J gene TRBJ2-7; possibly TRBD2 for D (6 bases). From germline, CDR1 is ENHRY and CDR2 SYGVKD. CDR3 size: 16 residues. The V end lost 4 bases, the J end lost 3 bases, and 19 bases lay between the germline ends.

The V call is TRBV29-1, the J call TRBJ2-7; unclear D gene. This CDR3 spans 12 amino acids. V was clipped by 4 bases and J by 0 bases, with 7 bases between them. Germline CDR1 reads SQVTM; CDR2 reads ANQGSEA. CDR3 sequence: CSVAKSSYEQYF. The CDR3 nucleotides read TGCAGCGTTGCTAAGAGCTCCTACGAGCAGTACTTC.

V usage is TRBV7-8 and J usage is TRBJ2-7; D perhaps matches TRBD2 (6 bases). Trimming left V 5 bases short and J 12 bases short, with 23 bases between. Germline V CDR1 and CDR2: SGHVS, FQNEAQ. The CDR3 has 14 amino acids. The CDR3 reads CASSRGTRRPGSYF. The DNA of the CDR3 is TGTGCCAGCAGCCGCGGGACTCGTCGCCCCGGGTCGTACTTC.

CDR3 sequence (DNA): TGCGCCAGCAGCCAAGACCAGGCGACCTACGAGCAGTACTTC. Its translation: CASSQDQATYEQYF. The V call is TRBV4-3, the J call TRBJ2-7; the D is unclear. The CDR3 loop spans 14 amino acids. V was trimmed by 0 bases and J by 2 bases, leaving 8 bases between them. From germline, CDR1 is LGHNA and CDR2 YSLEER.

The CDR3: CASVAGEIGNEQFF. The CDR3 nucleotides read TGCGCCAGTGTGGCGGGAGAAATTGGTAATGAGCAGTTCTTC. V and J are TRBV5-1 and TRBJ2-1; 7 nucleotides match TRBD2. Germline CDR1 SGHRS, CDR2 YFSETQ. J gave up 7 bases and V 8 bases, and 12 bases lay outside the gene matches. CDR3 length: 14 amino acids.

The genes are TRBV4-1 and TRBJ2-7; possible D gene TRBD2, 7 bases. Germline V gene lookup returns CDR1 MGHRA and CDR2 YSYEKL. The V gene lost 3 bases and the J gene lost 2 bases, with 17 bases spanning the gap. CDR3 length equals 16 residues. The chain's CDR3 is CASSHPGGQNPYEQYF. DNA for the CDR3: TGCGCCAGCAGCCACCCCGGGGGGCAAAATCCCTACGAGCAGTACTTC.

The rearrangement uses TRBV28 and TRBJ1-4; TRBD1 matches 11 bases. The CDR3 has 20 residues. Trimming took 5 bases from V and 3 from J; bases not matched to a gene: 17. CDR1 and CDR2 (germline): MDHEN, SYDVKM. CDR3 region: CASSPPWRDRGSRANEKLFF. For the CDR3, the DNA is TGTGCCAGCAGTCCCCCGTGGCGGGACAGGGGGAGTAGGGCTAATGAAAAACTGTTTTTT.

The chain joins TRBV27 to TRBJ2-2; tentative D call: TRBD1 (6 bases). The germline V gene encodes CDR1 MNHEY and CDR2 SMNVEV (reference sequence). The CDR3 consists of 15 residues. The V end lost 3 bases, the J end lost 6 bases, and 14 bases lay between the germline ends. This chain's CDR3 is CASSLAGVLAGELFF. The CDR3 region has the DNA TGTGCCAGCAGTTTGGCAGGGGTTCTAGCCGGGGAGCTGTTTTTT.

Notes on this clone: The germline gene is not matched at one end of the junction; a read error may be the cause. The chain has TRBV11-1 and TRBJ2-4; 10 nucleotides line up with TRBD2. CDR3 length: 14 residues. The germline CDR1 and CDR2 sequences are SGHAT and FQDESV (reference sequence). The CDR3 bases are TGTGCCAGCAGCTTGGGTAGCGGGAGGAACAGTCAGTACTTC. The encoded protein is CASSLGSGRNSQYF.

The CDR3: CATSIPFGGADKSSYNEQFF. CDR3 bases: TGTGCCACCAGCATACCGTTTGGCGGGGCGGACAAGAGCTCCTACAATGAGCAGTTCTTC. The gene calls are TRBV15 and TRBJ2-1; maybe TRBD2 (6 bases). The CDR3 consists of 20 residues. Germline CDR1 reads LNHNV; CDR2 reads YYDKDF (reference sequence). Trimming stripped 4 bases from V and 0 bases from J, with 25 bases between. The full variable domain, with the rest looked up from reference TRBV15 and TRBJ2-1, is DAMVIQNPRYQVTQFGKPVTLSCSQTLNHNVMYWYQQKSSQAPKLLFHYYDKDFNNEADTPDNFQSRRPNTSFCFLDIRSPGLGDTAMYLCATSIPFGGADKSSYNEQFFGPGTRLTVL.